This T cell receptor (beta chain) stems from a study of T cell changes during pregnancy in multiple sclerosis. Repertoires were generated with immunoSEQ multiplex PCR, while TCRdb's copy carries only in-frame clones and drops some. The table lists under 50,000 clones, around 93% of them singletons, with 0.35% in the top ten. Germline V gene lookup returns CDR1 SEHNR and CDR2 FQNEAQ (reference sequence). The CDR3 contains 14 residues. V dropped 8 bases and J dropped 3; count of bases not matched to a gene: 7. V is TRBV7-9 and J is TRBJ1-1; 9 bases align to TRBD1. This material consisted of CD4+ T cells from peripheral blood mononuclear cells, taken after pregnancy. The receptor was derived from a female donor with multiple sclerosis, enrolled in a pregnancy study. The CDR3 region is CASRRTGDDTEAFF. CDR3 DNA sequence: TGTGCCAGCCGTCGGACAGGGGACGACACTGAAGCTTTCTTT.